One T cell receptor beta chain is described in this entry. Seattle's cohort entered during active infection and was followed longitudinally. The data were produced by immunoSEQ multiplex PCR, yet TCRdb's version contains in-frame clones alone and is incomplete. The repertoire consists of over 150,000 clones, with around nine tenths occurring once and the leading ten covering around 13%. The sample belongs to a study of blood T cell repertoires in COVID-19. Study-level information: T cells, B-cell-depleted T cells, or PBMCs supplied cDNA or gDNA.

Trimming stripped 0 bases from V and 0 bases from J, with 4 bases between. The germline V gene encodes CDR1 LGHNA and CDR2 YSLEER. The CDR3 consists of 14 residues. The receptor comes from a woman aged 70 to 79 with COVID-19, enrolled during active disease. Sequencing was done on a sample of peripheral blood. The rearrangement uses TRBV4-3 and TRBJ2-3; D unclear. In DNA, the CDR3 is TGCGCCAGCAGCCAAGACAGTAGCACAGATACGCAGTATTTT. This encodes CASSQDSSTDTQYF.